The sequence of this TCR beta chain was determined in a study of post-analysis software for immune sequencing data (dated by TCRdb to between 2015 and 2017). Context from the whole study: Disease courses on record covered relapsing-remitting, secondary progressive and progressive-relapsing multiple sclerosis, though some patients had no subtype annotation. A subset of samples was prepared in parallel using single-end sample barcoding, then pooled and co-amplified after Illumina adapter ligation. The patient repertoires were compared against about 10 previously published healthy control repertoires obtained from donors aged about 6 to 25 years.

The germline ends are 13 bases apart after V is trimmed by 5 bases and J by 2 bases. The CDR3, from cysteine to phenylalanine, totals 15 residues. CDR3 DNA only is kept here, 45 bases in frame from base 1. CDR1 MNHEY and CDR2 SVGEGT were looked up in the germline V gene. TCR beta repertoires were profiled from peripheral blood of about a dozen young patients with multiple sclerosis to demonstrate the VDJtools post-analysis software. The multiple sclerosis patients were children and adolescents ranging in age from roughly 6 to 15 years. To prepare the library, PCR was applied. The sequencer listed for this sample is Illumina HiSeq 2500. Unique molecular identifiers were incorporated into TCR beta cDNA libraries to reduce PCR and sequencing biases. Roughly 500,000 cDNA molecules were obtained for every 1 to 10 million input T cells, so each molecule roughly corresponded to one T cell. The patient libraries were prepared and sequenced with the same protocol used for the earlier healthy control dataset. Samples belonging to the same batch were prepared together, multiplexed and sequenced on a shared HiSeq lane. Per the source publication's procedure: MIGEC was used to process the raw barcoded reads, and molecular identifier groups with only a single read were discarded before consensus assembly and CDR3 extraction. VDJtools was used for post-analysis of the clonotype tables, and diversity was normalized by down-sampling every dataset to the size of the smallest sample. In repertoire overlap clustering, CDR3 amino acid sequences, but not nucleotide sequences, were matched to correct batch-related cross-sample contamination. Clones were called with MiXCR by TCRdb after fastp trimmed the public reads at Q25, and only in-frame beta chains were retained. Rows are unified per CDR3 protein, each entry keeping the most common DNA and genes. The V and J calls, along with clone size, are taken from TCRdb and not from the paper's own processing. The sample table holds fewer than 550,000 distinct CDR3 sequences, of which about a third were seen once. Around 5.9% of the sample is taken by the ten largest.

What the authors observed across the whole study: Direct clustering with F measure showed strong co-clustering of samples prepared in the same batch, prompting a batch-effect correction. Normalized Chao1 diversity was significantly lower in multiple sclerosis patients than controls, suggesting substantial peripheral T-cell clonal expansion. The multiple sclerosis patient group was slightly younger than the control group. Significantly higher frequencies in patients than in controls were found for about five TRBV segments, including TRBV5-6, TRBV5-1 and TRBV20-1.

In the case of this clonotype: Its target antigen remains unknown. No per-base quality is available; no much larger clone lies one base away.

The receptor's source is a girl between 2 and 17 years old with multiple sclerosis. The rearranged segments are TRBV6-2 or TRBV6-3 and TRBJ2-1; the D gene assignment is perhaps TRBD1 or TRBD2, with each matching 5 bases. The sample consisted of blood. The CDR3 region has the sequence CASSALVGAYNEQFF. The DNA sequence is given as TGTGCCAGCAGTGCTCTAGTGGGGGCCTACAATGAGCAGTTCTTC.